The 32 T cell receptor beta chains below all came from one sample that was sequenced in a study of cytomegalovirus exposure and HLA in healthy donors. PCR employed 60 Vbeta and 13 Jbeta primers. The method was immunoSEQ multiplex PCR; TCRdb's version includes in-frame clones alone and lacks a portion of them. The sample consists of 140,000 or so clones, 82% of them appearing once. The sequenced material came from PBMCs. Receptors were obtained from a male donor in good health and CMV-seronegative.

The chain carries TRBV7-9 and TRBJ2-7; 10 nucleotides agree with TRBD1. CDR1 SEHNR and CDR2 FQNEAQ come from the germline V gene (reference sequence). The CDR3 is made up of 15 amino acids. The junction had 7 bases not matched to a gene; V was cut back by 4 bases and J by 4 bases. The CDR3 loop is CASSSPRDRGYEQYF. The CDR3 region has the DNA TGTGCCAGCAGCTCTCCGAGGGACAGGGGATACGAGCAGTACTTC.

CDR3 in amino acids: CASSPRVEALYGYTF. The CDR3 region has the DNA TGTGCCAGCTCCCCTCGTGTCGAGGCACTCTATGGCTACACCTTC. V is TRBV9 and J is TRBJ1-2; D gene ambiguous. The CDR3 runs to 15 residues. Germline CDR1 SGDLS, CDR2 YYNGEE. Between the trimmed V and J ends, which lost 7 bases and 4 bases, there was a span of 20 bases.

The gene calls are TRBV27 and TRBJ1-1; 8 bases are shared with TRBD1. V lost 3 bases, J lost 2 bases, and 2 bases stayed unmatched. Germline CDR1 reads MNHEY; CDR2 reads SMNVEV (reference sequence). The CDR3 length is 14 residues. CDR3 in DNA: TGTGCCAGCAGTTTGACAGGGGTTAACACTGAAGCTTTCTTT. Protein product: CASSLTGVNTEAFF.

The chain is built from TRBV29-1 and TRBJ1-1, with D possibly TRBD1 on 5 matching bases. CDR1 and CDR2 from the germline V gene are SQVTM and ANQGSEA. V was shortened by 7 bases and J by 1 base, with 16 bases between the two germline ends. This CDR3 is built from 14 residues. DNA of the CDR3: TGCAGCGGGGACGCGGGGCAGACGAACACTGAAGCTTTCTTT. Protein: CSGDAGQTNTEAFF.

This chain links TRBV28 with TRBJ1-5; 8 nucleotides match TRBD1. J lost 5 bases, V lost 6 bases, and 6 bases had no gene match. The CDR3 sequence is 14 residues long. The germline CDR1 and CDR2 sequences are MDHEN and SYDVKM. The CDR3 DNA follows: TGTGCCAGCAGGAGTATGACAGGGGATCAGCCCCAGCATTTT. This gives the protein CASRSMTGDQPQHF.

This clone showed up just once. The rearrangement uses TRBV5-1 and TRBJ1-2; D may be TRBD1 (5 bases). CDR3 length: 14 amino acids. CDR1 and CDR2 from the germline V gene are SGHRS and YFSETQ. The V gene lost 2 bases and the J gene lost 5 bases, with 13 bases spanning the gap. For the CDR3, the DNA is TGCGCCAGCAGCTTTGACGACAGTGCTTATGGCTACACCTTC. Translated, it gives CASSFDDSAYGYTF.

This sequence joins TRBV18 and TRBJ2-5, with D tentatively TRBD2 (6 bases). The germline V gene has CDR1 KGHSH and CDR2 LQKENI. This CDR3 has 13 amino acids. V lost 3 bases, J lost 5 bases, and 10 bases lay in between. CDR3 sequence (DNA): TGTGCCAGCTCACCGCGGGGTTCTGAGACCCAGTACTTC. This translates into CASSPRGSETQYF.

This sequence joins TRBV7-6 and TRBJ1-1, with 10 bases that match TRBD1. The V gene's germline CDR1 is SGHVS and CDR2 FNYEAQ. V dropped 6 bases and J dropped 4; count of bases not matched to a gene: 8. The CDR3 extends over 15 amino acids. The CDR3 DNA reads as TGTGCCAGCAGTCTGGGACAGGGGCTCGTCACTGAAGCTTTCTTT. It is translated as CASSLGQGLVTEAFF.

The chain carries TRBV25-1 and TRBJ1-2, with 7 bases fitting TRBD1. Germline V gene data show CDR1 as MGHDK and CDR2 as SYGVNS. The junction had 12 bases not matched to a gene; V was cut back by 8 bases and J by 6 bases. CDR3 length: 14 amino acids. The CDR3 bases are TGTGCCAGCCGGGACAGCCTAACAGGCCATGGCTACACCTTC. This translates into CASRDSLTGHGYTF.

The table lists this clone with a count of one. J is TRBJ2-7 and V is TRBV28, with 7 bases lining up with TRBD2. CDR1 MDHEN and CDR2 SYDVKM come from the germline V gene. This CDR3 has 13 amino acids. The ends lost 1 base at V and 4 bases at J; junction bases unmatched: 1. DNA of the CDR3: TGTGCCAGCAGTTTATTGCGGGAGTACGAGCAGTACTTC. It yields the protein CASSLLREYEQYF.

V usage is TRBV25-1 and J usage is TRBJ1-1; D is ambiguous. CDR3 length: 11 residues. Germline-derived CDR1 and CDR2 are MGHDK and SYGVNS. With 6 bases removed from V and 5 bases from J, the gap between germline ends came to 7 bases. The CDR3 spells CASRYSTEAFF. The DNA for the CDR3 is TGTGCCAGCAGATATAGTACTGAAGCTTTCTTT. Filled out from reference TRBV25-1 and TRBJ1-1, the complete variable domain reads EADIYQTPRYLVIGTGKKITLECSQTMGHDKMYWYQQDPGMELHLIHYSYGVNSTEKGDLSSESTVSRIRTEHFPLTLESARPSHTSQYLCASRYSTEAFFGQGTRLTVV.

On this clone: At one of its ends the junction is not consistent with the germline gene, which may arise from a read error. This sequence joins TRBV2 and TRBJ2-5, with a possible D match to TRBD2 (5 bases). The CDR3 runs 13 residues. The germline gives CDR1 SNHLY, CDR2 FYNNEI. Here the CDR3 DNA reads TGTGCCATCACCGAGTGGGTGGGAGAGACCCAATACTTC. It encodes CAITEWVGETQYF.

V gene TRBV27 combines with J gene TRBJ2-7; no firm D call. The V end lost 0 bases, the J end lost 6 bases, and 9 bases lay between the germline ends. The CDR3 is made up of 13 amino acids. CDR1 and CDR2 from the germline V gene are MNHEY and SMNVEV (reference sequence). The CDR3 loop reads CASSLSPGSEQYF. CDR3 nucleotides: TGTGCCAGCAGTTTATCGCCAGGCAGCGAGCAGTACTTC.

This clone has a handful of counts. This chain connects TRBV28 to TRBJ1-2; weak D call: TRBD1 (5 bases). V was trimmed by 2 bases and J by 4 bases, leaving 11 bases between them. The CDR3 runs to 14 residues. The V gene's germline CDR1 is MDHEN and CDR2 SYDVKM. The CDR3 coding sequence is TGTGCCAGCAGTTTAGGGGGAGGGAGCTATGGCTACACCTTC. Its translation: CASSLGGGSYGYTF.

In nucleotides, the CDR3 is TGTGCCAGCAGCCCCACAGGACAGGGCTCGGGTTCACCCCTCCACTTT. Translation gives CASSPTGQGSGSPLHF. The rearrangement joins TRBV7-2 to TRBJ1-6, with 8 bases identical to TRBD1. V dropped 5 bases and J dropped 9; count of bases not matched to a gene: 12. The CDR3 runs 16 residues. The germline gives CDR1 SGHTA, CDR2 FQGNSA.

The chain carries TRBV30 and TRBJ2-1; D perhaps matches TRBD1 (6 bases). Germline V gene lookup returns CDR1 GTSNPN and CDR2 SVGIG (reference sequence). The CDR3 is 12 amino acids. Deletions cut 7 bases from V and 4 bases from J, with 11 bases between. The CDR3 DNA is TGTGCCTTTGGACAGTATTACAATGAGCAGTTCTTC. It specifies CAFGQYYNEQFF.

The V and J genes are TRBV19 and TRBJ2-4; no firm D call. V lost 1 base and J lost 5, with 12 bases in between. The CDR3 contains 15 residues. Germline CDR1 and CDR2: LNHDA and SQIVND (reference sequence). In nucleotides, the CDR3 is TGTGCCAGTAGTATAGGAAAAGGAGTCCAAAACATTCAGTACTTC. It encodes CASSIGKGVQNIQYF.

This clone was seen once. The rearrangement links TRBV29-1 to TRBJ1-2; weak D call: TRBD1 (6 bases). The V end was cut by 7 bases, the J end by 6 bases, with 18 bases between. Per germline, CDR1 SQVTM and CDR2 ANQGSEA. This CDR3 spans 13 amino acids. The CDR3 spells CSGIGGLDDGYTF. The CDR3 DNA reads TGCAGCGGCATCGGGGGGCTGGATGATGGCTACACCTTC.

The chain carries TRBV5-4 and TRBJ1-4; the match to TRBD1 covers 8 bases. V was pared by 2 bases and J by 13 bases, with 16 bases of the junction left unmatched. The CDR3 consists of 16 residues. Germline assignment: CDR1 SGHNT and CDR2 YYREEE (reference sequence). The CDR3 DNA reads as TGTGCCAGCAGCTTCACCGGACAGGGAAAGAGTGTAGGACTGTTTTTT. Protein product: CASSFTGQGKSVGLFF.

The V call is TRBV6-5, the J call TRBJ1-2; TRBD1 might be the D (5 bases). With 8 bases removed from V and 4 bases from J, the gap between germline ends came to 11 bases. The CDR3 extends over 12 amino acids. CDR1 and CDR2 (germline): MNHEY, SVGAGI. CDR3 loop: CASARQGYGYTF. CDR3 nucleotide sequence: TGTGCCAGCGCACGCCAGGGCTATGGCTACACCTTC.

This sequence joins TRBV4-1 and TRBJ2-7; no clear D. The CDR3 loop spans 12 amino acids. From germline, CDR1 is MGHRA and CDR2 YSYEKL. V lost 2 bases to trimming and J lost 4 bases, with 6 bases between them. The CDR3 nucleotides read TGCGCCAGCAGCCAAACAGAGTACGAGCAGTACTTC. Translation gives CASSQTEYEQYF.

The V and J genes are TRBV19 and TRBJ1-1, with 7 nucleotides matching TRBD1. Trimming cost V 7 bases and J 4 bases; bases outside gene matches: 15. The germline V gene encodes CDR1 LNHDA and CDR2 SQIVND (reference sequence). This CDR3 has 16 residues. The CDR3, as DNA: TGTGCCAGTACTCGTGGGCGGGCAGGGGGGAGCACTGAAGCTTTCTTT. Translated: CASTRGRAGGSTEAFF.

The gene calls are TRBV7-3 and TRBJ2-1; a weak D match, TRBD2 (6 bases). Per the germline V gene, CDR1 is SGHTA and CDR2 is FQGTGA. The length of the CDR3 is 20 residues. The ends were cut back, 2 bases at V and 2 bases at J, with 25 bases in the middle. As DNA, the CDR3 is TGTGCCAGCAGCTTATATCCCCTCGGTCCACGCGGGAATACCTACAATGAGCAGTTCTTC. It encodes CASSLYPLGPRGNTYNEQFF.

This CDR3 reads CASSQEREGGLVNQPQHF. The CDR3 nucleotides read TGCGCCAGCAGCCAAGAAAGGGAGGGGGGATTAGTAAATCAGCCCCAGCATTTT. V is TRBV4-1 and J is TRBJ1-5; possibly TRBD1 for D (6 bases). Trimming left V 0 bases short and J 4 bases short, with 19 bases between. The CDR3 is 18 amino acids. CDR1 is MGHRA, CDR2 YSYEKL, per germline.

The chain carries TRBV2 and TRBJ2-5; TRBD1 matches at 7 bases. Germline assignment: CDR1 SNHLY and CDR2 FYNNEI. This CDR3 is 14 amino acids long. V lost 8 bases and J lost 1; bases outside the gene matches: 7. CDR3 loop: CASQGQRVQETQYF. For the CDR3, the DNA is TGTGCCAGCCAGGGACAGCGAGTCCAAGAGACCCAGTACTTC.

The chain employs TRBV25-1 and TRBJ1-4, with TRBD1 matching over 7 bases. V shed 1 base and J 5 bases; nucleotides not matched to a gene: 4. This CDR3 is built from 15 residues. The germline V gene has CDR1 MGHDK and CDR2 SYGVNS. In DNA form, the CDR3 reads TGTGCCAGCAGTGAATGGAGGGGGCAGAATGAAAAACTGTTTTTT. Translating gives CASSEWRGQNEKLFF.

The chain carries TRBV2 and TRBJ2-3; TRBD2 matches at 10 bases. CDR3 length: 18 residues. J gave up 5 bases and V 6 bases, and 17 bases lay outside the gene matches. CDR1 and CDR2 (germline): SNHLY, FYNNEI. CDR3 amino acids: CASSTPSSGSLTGDTQYF. The CDR3 DNA sequence: TGTGCCAGCAGCACCCCTTCTAGCGGGAGCCTGACAGGAGATACGCAGTATTTT. Based on the CDR3 plus reference TRBV2 and TRBJ2-3, the full variable domain is EPEVTQTPSHQVTQMGQEVILRCVPISNHLYFYWYRQILGQKVEFLVSFYNNEISEKSEIFDDQFSVERPDGSNFTLKIRSTKLEDSAMYFCASSTPSSGSLTGDTQYFGPGTRLTVL.

CDR3 residues: CASSFPSGRESYNEQFF. The CDR3 nucleotides read TGTGCCAGCAGCTTCCCTAGCGGGAGGGAATCCTACAATGAGCAGTTCTTC. This sequence joins TRBV11-2 and TRBJ2-1, with TRBD2 matching over 12 bases. Germline V CDR1 and CDR2: SGHAT, FQNNGV. CDR3 length: 17 residues. The J segment lost 1 base and the V segment lost 3 bases, leaving 4 bases of the junction unmatched.

The chain couples TRBV11-2 to TRBJ1-1; 7 nucleotides line up with TRBD1. CDR1 and CDR2 (germline): SGHAT, FQNNGV. The CDR3 is made up of 15 amino acids. V dropped 5 bases and J dropped 5; count of bases not matched to a gene: 11. Here the CDR3 reads CASSTIRTGWTEAFF. The CDR3 coding sequence is TGTGCCAGCAGCACCATTAGGACAGGTTGGACTGAAGCTTTCTTT.

This clone was seen a few times. This chain links TRBV6-1 with TRBJ2-7, with 9 bases aligning to TRBD1. This CDR3 region has 15 residues. V lost 1 base and J lost 5; bases outside the gene matches: 6. Germline V CDR1 and CDR2: MNHNS, SASEGT. This chain's CDR3 is CASSEVLQGANEQYF. In nucleotides, the CDR3 is TGTGCCAGCAGTGAAGTTCTACAGGGGGCTAACGAGCAGTACTTC.

The chain has TRBV4-1 and TRBJ1-2, with TRBD1 matching over 8 bases. The CDR3 runs to 16 residues. Trimming removed 0 bases from V and 3 bases from J; junction bases left unmatched: 6. Germline CDR1 and CDR2: MGHRA and YSYEKL. CDR3 protein: CASSQESGQGYYGYTF. The CDR3 DNA is TGCGCCAGCAGCCAAGAGTCCGGACAGGGCTACTATGGCTACACCTTC.

This clone was picked up one time. The chain carries TRBV7-2 and TRBJ1-3; D possibly corresponds to TRBD1 (5 bases). There are 16 residues in the CDR3. Germline CDR1 is SGHTA and CDR2 is FQGNSA. Between the trimmed V and J ends, which lost 4 bases and 4 bases, there was a span of 17 bases. The CDR3 nucleotides read TGTGCCAGCAGCTCCAAGAGTGGGGGGTCGGGAAACACCATATATTTT. It translates to CASSSKSGGSGNTIYF.